This record concerns one TCR beta chain sequence. The antigen is not known. Germline CDR1 ENHRY, CDR2 SYGVKD. This CDR3 spans 14 amino acids. V shed 2 bases and J shed 0 bases, with 7 bases lying between them. This specimen comes from a study of cytotoxic CD8 clonotypes in ibrutinib-treated CLL. General study findings and limits: Under treatment, the uncommon public clonotypes either contracted or remained stable. Baseline clonality exceeded age-matched healthy donors and tracked circulating CD8+ T-cell counts.

The method was immunoSEQ multiplex PCR; TCRdb's version includes in-frame clones alone and lacks a portion of them. Among 40,000 to 60,000 clones listed, about half were seen once. This clonotype was obtained from a human donor with chronic lymphocytic leukemia. Sequenced here: PBMCs, sampled after 12 months of ibrutinib treatment. This chain uses TRBV10-3 with TRBJ1-1; D is unresolved. Written as DNA, the CDR3 is TGTGCCATCAGTGAGAAGGGAGTGAACACTGAAGCTTTCTTT. Its translation is CAISEKGVNTEAFF.